This is a list of T cell receptor beta chains from one sample in a study of human T cells and chemical hapten exposure. TCRdb reprocessed the 5' RACE reads with MiXCR, giving one entry per CDR3 protein. This sample has 70,000 to 85,000 distinct CDR3 sequences, with roughly 15% found just once. These receptors were obtained from a female donor in good health. Both conserved end residues are part of each CDR3. D genes are given only for firm matches. Clone sizes are given selectively: once, few, many, or a class where the clone is expanded.

clone size	D gene	V gene	J gene	CDR3 DNA	CDR3 protein
few	TRBD2	TRBV29-1	TRBJ2-1	TGCAGCGTTGAGCACAGCGGGGGGCCCAACAATGAGCAGTTCTTC	CSVEHSGGPNNEQFF
many	.	TRBV7-2	TRBJ1-1	TGTGCCAGCAGCCTTAACACAGGGCGGACTGAAGCTTTCTTT	CASSLNTGRTEAFF
many	TRBD1	TRBV2	TRBJ1-2	TGTGCCAGCAGTGAGGACAGGAACTATGGCTACACCTTC	CASSEDRNYGYTF
few	TRBD2	TRBV2	TRBJ2-5	TGTGCCAGCAGTGGGTCTAGCGGTATGAAGACCCAGTACTTC	CASSGSSGMKTQYF
.	TRBD1	TRBV4-3	TRBJ1-5	TGCGCCAGCAGCTCAGGGACAGGGCAAAGTCAGCCCCAGCATTTT	CASSSGTGQSQPQHF
.	TRBD1	TRBV12-3/TRBV12-4	TRBJ2-7	TGTGCCAGCAAGGGGACAGGGTCTTACGAGCAGTACTTC	CASKGTGSYEQYF
few	.	TRBV3-1	TRBJ2-7	TGTGCCAGCAGCCCGAATAGGGTCGAGCAGTACTTC	CASSPNRVEQYF
.	.	TRBV29-1	TRBJ2-5	TGCAGCTCCAGGATGGGGGCCCAAGAGACCCAGTACTTC	CSSRMGAQETQYF
many	.	TRBV27	TRBJ1-5	TGTGCCAGCAGATTCACAGGTGGGGGAAAGCCCCAGCATTTT	CASRFTGGGKPQHF
few	TRBD2	TRBV12-3/TRBV12-4	TRBJ2-1	TGTGCCAGCAGGCCGACTAGCGGTCGCTACAATGAGCAGTTCTTC	CASRPTSGRYNEQFF
many	.	TRBV6-6	TRBJ1-2	TGTGCCAGCAGTTACCAGGGAATGGGGGGCTACACCTTC	CASSYQGMGGYTF
.	.	TRBV2	TRBJ1-2	TGTGCCAGCAGTGAAGCGCGGGCTAGGGGCTTAGATGGCTACACCTTC	CASSEARARGLDGYTF
medium-sized	.	TRBV14	TRBJ1-1	TGTGCCAGCAGCCAAAAACGGACCTGGAGCACTGAAGCTTTCTTT	CASSQKRTWSTEAFF
.	.	TRBV6-6	TRBJ1-5	TGTGCCAGCAGTTACCCCTTGACCGGGGCGGGTAGCAATCAGCCCCAGCATTTT	CASSYPLTGAGSNQPQHF
.	.	TRBV7-9	TRBJ2-4	TGTGCCAGCGAGGAGGAGAACATTCAGTACTTC	CASEEENIQYF
.	.	TRBV28	TRBJ2-1	TGTGCCAGCAGCACACCGGGACAAGGATACAATGAGCAGTTCTTC	CASSTPGQGYNEQFF
.	.	TRBV20-1	TRBJ2-7	TGCAGTGCCGAGGGGACGGGGGCCCCCGAGCGGCAGTACTTC	CSAEGTGAPERQYF
.	TRBD2	TRBV28	TRBJ2-4	TGTGCCAGCAGTTTCACGACTAGCGGATACAAAAACATTCAGTACTTC	CASSFTTSGYKNIQYF
.	.	TRBV5-1	TRBJ1-3	TGCGCCAGCAGCTTGTCCGGCAGCCCCTCGTCCGGAAACACCATATATTTT	CASSLSGSPSSGNTIYF
.	.	TRBV6-5	TRBJ1-1	TGTGCCAGCGGTCACCGATTGAACACTGAAGCTTTCTTT	CASGHRLNTEAFF
.	.	TRBV20-1	TRBJ2-1	TGCAGTGCTAGCAGGGGGGGCGATGAGCAGTTCTTC	CSASRGGDEQFF
.	.	TRBV11-2	TRBJ1-2	TGTGCCAGCAGCTTTGGCAGGGAATGGAATGGCTACACCTTC	CASSFGREWNGYTF
few	.	TRBV7-9	TRBJ1-1	TGTGCCAGCAGCTTAGCTGGGGCCCCTTTAGCTTTCTTT	CASSLAGAPLAFF
many	TRBD2	TRBV27	TRBJ2-3	TGTGCCAGCAGTCACCCTCTAGCGGGAGTCGCAGATACGCAGTATTTT	CASSHPLAGVADTQYF